This entry features one TCR beta chain sequence. The antigen remains unidentified. The data belong to a study of siplizumab effects on memory and regulatory T cells. The protocol was immunoSEQ multiplex PCR, while the TCRdb copy is restricted to in-frame clones and leaves out a portion. This sample has 110,000 or so clones, with about 93% found just once. Findings and limits, study-wide: Many proliferating CD4+ or CD8+ clones remained unclassified. Roughly 75-97% of them could not be assigned either a naive or a memory phenotype. Treatment with siplizumab left mappable alloreactive CD4+ clones averaging 68.8% Treg-derived, compared with about 27% in controls. There were only a minor fraction of alloreactive clones that mapped to unstimulated subsets. For siplizumab cultures, the suppressive function of their proliferating Tregs was not confirmed.

The sequence was collected from a human donor in good health. Sequenced input: non-Treg CD4+ T cells sorted from blood.

The CDR3 protein is CASSQTRGRDETQYF. CDR3 nucleotides: TGTGCCAGCAGCCAGACCCGGGGCAGGGATGAGACCCAGTACTTC. The J gene is TRBJ2-5, the V gene TRBV14; D may match TRBD1 or TRBD2 (5 bases each). Trimming shortened V by 3 bases and J by 5 bases, and 16 bases separated the two germline ends. Germline values: CDR1 SGHDN, CDR2 FVKESK. The CDR3 length is 15 residues.